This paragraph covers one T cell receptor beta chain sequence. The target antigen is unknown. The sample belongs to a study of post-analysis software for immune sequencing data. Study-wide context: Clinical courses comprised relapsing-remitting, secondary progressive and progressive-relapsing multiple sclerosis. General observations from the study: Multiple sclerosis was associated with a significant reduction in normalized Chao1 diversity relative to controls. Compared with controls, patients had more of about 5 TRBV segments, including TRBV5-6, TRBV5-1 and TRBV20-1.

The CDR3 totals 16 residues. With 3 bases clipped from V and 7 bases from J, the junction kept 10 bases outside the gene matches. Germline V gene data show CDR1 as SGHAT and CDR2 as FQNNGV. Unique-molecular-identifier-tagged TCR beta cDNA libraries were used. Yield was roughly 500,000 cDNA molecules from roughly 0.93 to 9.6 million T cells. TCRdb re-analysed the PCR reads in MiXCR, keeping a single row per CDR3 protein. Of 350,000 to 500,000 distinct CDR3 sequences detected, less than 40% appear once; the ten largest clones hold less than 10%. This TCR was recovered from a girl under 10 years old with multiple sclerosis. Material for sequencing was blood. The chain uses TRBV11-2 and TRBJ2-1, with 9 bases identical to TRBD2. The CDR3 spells CASSFGRGGRRNEQFF. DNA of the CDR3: TGTGCCAGCAGCTTCGGGCGGGGGGGCAGAAGGAATGAGCAGTTCTTC.